This T cell receptor (beta chain) derives from a study of T cells in Graves' hyperthyroidism and ophthalmopathy. The TCR beta CDR3 regions underwent amplification using RNA transcripts as the source. Initially, a first-round RT-PCR of the TCR CDR3 employed the HTBI primer set. TCRdb passed the multiplex PCR reads through MiXCR, listing each CDR3 protein once. The sample carries hundreds of thousands of distinct CDR3 sequences, about 15% recorded once. This clonotype was recorded a few times. CDR3 length: 15 amino acids. The germline CDR1 and CDR2 sequences are SGHDN and FVKESK. Trimming removed 0 bases from V and 7 bases from J, with 15 bases in between.

This chain connects TRBV14 to TRBJ1-2, with D possibly being TRBD1 (5 bases). Sequenced material: blood. The receptor was isolated from a woman aged 18-29 years with Graves' hyperthyroidism. The CDR3 nucleotides read TGTGCCAGCAGCCAAGACTGGGGCGCGGTTGGTGGCTACACCTTC. Amino acids: CASSQDWGAVGGYTF.